The rows below give T cell receptor beta chains drawn from one sample of a study of T cells in Graves' hyperthyroidism and ophthalmopathy. MiXCR, applied by TCRdb to the multiplex PCR reads, yields one record per CDR3 protein. The table records 550,000 to 650,000 distinct CDR3 sequences, 11% to 15% of them present only once. Sample: blood. Every receptor here comes from a woman between 40 and 55 years old with Graves' hyperthyroidism. The CDR3 runs from the conserved cysteine through the conserved F or W. Fields, in order: clone size, CDR3 length, D gene, V gene, J gene, CDR3 protein, CDR3 DNA. The D gene is left open where the match is weak. The size entry is marked missing in some rows and otherwise reads once, few, many or a size class.

>many|12|-|TRBV12-3/TRBV12-4|TRBJ1-2
CASSHDRIGYTF
TGTGCCAGCAGTCACGACAGGATAGGCTACACCTTC
>many|14|-|TRBV28|TRBJ2-5
CASRARGGRETQYF
TGTGCCAGCAGAGCGAGAGGGGGGCGAGAGACCCAGTACTTC
>many|16|TRBD2|TRBV28|TRBJ2-2
CASSSMGTSNTGELFF
TGTGCCAGCAGTTCTATGGGGACTAGTAACACCGGGGAGCTGTTTTTT
>many|12|-|TRBV2|TRBJ2-5
CASSRVAETQYF
TGTGCCAGCAGTAGGGTGGCAGAGACCCAGTACTTC
>many|15|TRBD1|TRBV28|TRBJ1-2
CASSLSGQGVYGYTF
TGTGCCAGCAGTTTATCGGGACAGGGTGTCTATGGCTACACCTTC
>-|13|-|TRBV6-1|TRBJ2-7
CASSEARRGEQYF
TGTGCCAGCAGTGAAGCCCGGAGGGGCGAGCAGTACTTC
>many|14|-|TRBV29-1|TRBJ2-4
CSVVGRLAKNIQYF
TGCAGCGTTGTTGGGAGGTTAGCCAAAAACATTCAGTACTTC
>once|12|-|TRBV9|TRBJ2-5
CASSASKGAQYF
TGTGCCAGCAGCGCATCGAAGGGGGCCCAGTACTTC
>-|14|TRBD2|TRBV5-1|TRBJ2-7
CASGEPSGDYERYF
TGCGCCAGCGGGGAACCTAGCGGAGACTACGAGCGGTACTTC
>many|15|-|TRBV7-9|TRBJ2-5
CASSSSSGYQETQYF
TGTGCCAGCAGCTCCTCCTCGGGGTACCAAGAGACCCAGTACTTC
>many|16|-|TRBV5-1|TRBJ2-3
CASSLATGGRGDTQYF
TGCGCCAGCAGCTTGGCCACGGGAGGCAGGGGAGATACGCAGTATTTT
>few|17|TRBD1|TRBV4-1|TRBJ2-5
CASSQDVRQGNQETQYF
TGCGCCAGCAGCCAAGACGTCAGACAGGGGAACCAAGAGACCCAGTACTTC
>few|15|TRBD2|TRBV20-1|TRBJ2-3
CSARSREGHTDTQYF
TGCAGTGCTAGATCGCGGGAGGGCCACACAGATACGCAGTATTTT
>-|16|-|TRBV28|TRBJ1-4
CASSLWSGSLNEKLFF
TGTGCCAGCAGTTTATGGTCTGGGTCATTGAATGAAAAACTGTTTTTT
>-|20|TRBD2|TRBV7-9|TRBJ2-1
CASSRTAWVPSGSDDNEQFF
TGTGCCAGCAGCCGTACAGCTTGGGTACCCAGCGGGAGTGATGACAATGAGCAGTTCTTC
>-|18|TRBD1|TRBV28|TRBJ1-1
CASSRRGQGAGFGAEAFF
TGTGCCAGCAGCCGCCGCGGACAGGGGGCGGGTTTTGGCGCTGAAGCTTTCTTT
>many|14|-|TRBV7-9|TRBJ2-7
CASSLAGSNSEQYF
TGTGCCAGCAGCTTAGCAGGTAGTAATTCCGAGCAGTACTTC
>-|12|-|TRBV10-3|TRBJ2-7
CATLGSFNEQYF
TGTGCCACCCTCGGGAGTTTCAACGAGCAGTACTTC